This record concerns one T cell receptor (beta chain) sequence. The data derive from a study of blood T cell repertoires in COVID-19. Study as a whole: Spain, Italy and the United States supplied samples that represented acute and convalescent COVID-19. The cDNA or gDNA used as material had been derived from T cells, B-cell-depleted T cells, or PBMCs.

Trimming at V came to 1 base and at J to 7 bases, leaving 3 bases not matched to a gene. This CDR3 has 14 amino acids. Germline CDR1 is LNHNV and CDR2 is YYDKDF (reference sequence). Original analysis: Cell counts per sample came from amplifying reference gene primers. Assay: immunoSEQ multiplex PCR; the TCRdb copy retains only in-frame clones and omits some. The V and J calls and the clone size are those of that table, but D and trimming were determined from the DNA. The sample yields under 100,000 clones, about three quarters seen once. Sequencing input: peripheral blood. This TCR derives from a woman over 75 with active or convalescent COVID-19. The chain uses TRBV15 and TRBJ1-1; 10 bases agree with TRBD1. This CDR3 is CATSRGTGGYEAFF. The CDR3 bases are TGTGCCACCAGCAGAGGGACAGGGGGTTATGAAGCTTTCTTT. Complete variable domain (other parts from reference TRBV15 and TRBJ1-1): DAMVIQNPRYQVTQFGKPVTLSCSQTLNHNVMYWYQQKSSQAPKLLFHYYDKDFNNEADTPDNFQSRRPNTSFCFLDIRSPGLGDTAMYLCATSRGTGGYEAFFGQGTRLTVV.